These 24 T cell receptor beta chains were all obtained from the same sample, sequenced in a study of blood T cell repertoires in COVID-19. Clones were sequenced by immunoSEQ multiplex PCR, and TCRdb holds only the in-frame ones, with some missing. The sample records about 83,000 clones, about 86% being singletons. The sample consisted of peripheral blood. The origin of the receptors is an elderly woman in a cohort sampled during active or convalescent COVID-19.

This chain joins TRBV5-1 and TRBJ2-1, with D perhaps matching TRBD1 (5 bases). CDR3 length equals 16 residues. CDR1 is SGHRS, CDR2 YFSETQ, per germline. V was cut by 3 bases and J by 0 bases, with 13 bases left in between. The CDR3 is CASSSQGPSSYNEQFF. CDR3 nucleotides: TGCGCCAGCAGCTCGCAGGGTCCTAGCTCCTACAATGAGCAGTTCTTC.

The chain employs TRBV6-5 and TRBJ1-5, with 7 bases lining up with TRBD1. V dropped 0 bases and J dropped 10; count of bases not matched to a gene: 6. The V gene's germline CDR1 is MNHEY and CDR2 SVGAGI. The CDR3 contains 14 residues. The CDR3 region has the DNA TGTGCCAGCAGTTACTCGAGACAGGGTAGTCCCCAGCATTTT. Its protein product is CASSYSRQGSPQHF.

The chain combines TRBV5-1 with TRBJ2-1; TRBD2 aligns across 10 bases. CDR1 and CDR2 (germline): SGHRS, YFSETQ. The CDR3 is made up of 14 amino acids. Trimming took 5 bases from V and 4 from J; bases not matched to a gene: 3. In nucleotides, the CDR3 is TGCGCCAGCAGGCTGACTAGCGGGTACAATGAGCAGTTCTTC. Amino acid sequence: CASRLTSGYNEQFF.

The chain has TRBV9 and TRBJ1-6, with 8 bases identical to TRBD1. Germline V CDR1 and CDR2: SGDLS, YYNGEE. The CDR3 totals 15 residues. The ends lost 3 bases at V and 7 bases at J; junction bases unmatched: 6. The DNA of the CDR3 is TGTGCCAGCAGCGCCGACAGGGGCGGCAATTCACCCCTCCACTTT. Amino acid sequence: CASSADRGGNSPLHF. Full variable domain (missing parts from reference TRBV9 and TRBJ1-6): DSGVTQTPKHLITATGQRVTLRCSPRSGDLSVYWYQQSLDQGLQFLIQYYNGEERAKGNILERFSAQQFPDLHSELNLSSLELGDSALYFCASSADRGGNSPLHFGNGTRLTVT.

This rearrangement joins TRBV5-4 to TRBJ2-7; 13 nucleotides agree with TRBD2. The CDR3 length is 15 residues. CDR1 and CDR2 (germline): SGHNT, YYREEE (reference sequence). The ends lost 4 bases at V and 4 bases at J; junction bases unmatched: 5. DNA for the CDR3: TGTGCCAGCAGCACCGGACTAGCGGGAGTTTACGAGCAGTACTTC. Its translation is CASSTGLAGVYEQYF.

The chain links TRBV6-5 to TRBJ2-1; possible D gene TRBD1, 5 bases. The CDR3 runs 14 residues. The germline gives CDR1 MNHEY, CDR2 SVGAGI. Trimming removed 10 bases from V and 3 bases from J, with 16 bases in between. Written as DNA, the CDR3 is TGTGCCACATGGCAGGGTCGAGTCTACAATGAGCAGTTCTTC. Its protein is CATWQGRVYNEQFF.

The chain carries TRBV19 and TRBJ1-2, with TRBD1 identical over 7 bases. V shed 4 bases, J shed 4 bases, and the junction held 6 bases outside the gene matches. The CDR3 has 14 amino acids. The germline V gene encodes CDR1 LNHDA and CDR2 SQIVND (reference sequence). CDR3 bases: TGTGCCAGTAGTACAGGACAGGAACGCTATGGCTACACCTTC. This sequence encodes CASSTGQERYGYTF.

This chain joins TRBV6-6 and TRBJ2-5; 13 positions match TRBD2. The CDR3 runs to 16 residues. With 6 bases clipped from V and 5 bases from J, the junction kept 9 bases outside the gene matches. Germline V gene sequence: CDR1 MNHNY, CDR2 SVGAGI (reference sequence). The DNA of the CDR3 is TGTGCCAGCAGCCGTGGACTAGCGGGAGCTCTGGAGACCCAGTACTTC. This codes for CASSRGLAGALETQYF.

The chain uses TRBV12-3 or TRBV12-4 and TRBJ1-5, with D possibly matching TRBD1 (5 bases). The CDR3 is 13 residues long. V was trimmed by 5 bases and J by 3 bases, leaving 8 bases between them. The CDR3, as DNA: TGTGCCAGCAGTCCGGGGGTCAATCAGCCCCAGCATTTT. Protein product: CASSPGVNQPQHF.

The chain recombines TRBV5-1 with TRBJ2-5, with 11 nucleotides matching TRBD2. After removal of 4 bases from V and 5 bases from J, the junction contained 10 bases not matched to a gene. The germline gives CDR1 SGHRS, CDR2 YFSETQ. The CDR3 covers 16 residues. The CDR3 loop is CASSIGTSGYGETQYF. The CDR3 DNA is TGCGCCAGCAGCATAGGGACTAGCGGCTATGGGGAGACCCAGTACTTC.

This clone was seen more than once but under ten times. The J gene is TRBJ1-3, the V gene TRBV28, with unresolved D. V lost 7 bases, J lost 0 bases, and 10 bases lay in between. The CDR3 consists of 14 residues. CDR1 and CDR2 from the germline V gene are MDHEN and SYDVKM. The CDR3 protein is CASTNTVSGNTIYF. CDR3 DNA: TGTGCCAGCACCAATACAGTCTCTGGAAACACCATATATTTT.

The J gene is TRBJ2-5, the V gene TRBV4-1; D ambiguous. The CDR3 sequence is 18 residues long. The V end was cut by 4 bases, the J end by 2 bases, with 23 bases between. Germline-derived CDR1 and CDR2 are MGHRA and YSYEKL. The CDR3 DNA is TGCGCCAGCAGCCTCTTCACTCCGGGTCCCACCTTTCAAGAGACCCAGTACTTC. Translating it yields CASSLFTPGPTFQETQYF.

The chain employs TRBV10-3 and TRBJ1-5; possibly TRBD1 for D (6 bases). Germline V gene data show CDR1 as ENHRY and CDR2 as SYGVKD. V lost 2 bases and J lost 6, with 11 bases in between. The CDR3 has 14 residues. In DNA form, the CDR3 reads TGTGCCATCAGTGAGAGGGGGACGGGTCAGCCCCAGCATTTT. Translation gives CAISERGTGQPQHF.

This clone was counted a few times. The V and J genes are TRBV5-6 and TRBJ2-2; D remains ambiguous. The CDR3 has 13 amino acids. The germline V gene has CDR1 SGHDT and CDR2 YYEEEE. V lost 1 base and J 4 bases, leaving 5 bases between the germline ends. The DNA for the CDR3 is TGTGCCAGCAGCTTGCCTATCACCGGGGAGCTGTTTTTT. It yields the protein CASSLPITGELFF.

The rearrangement uses TRBV23-1 and TRBJ2-2; weak D call: TRBD1 (5 bases). TRBV23-1 falls under the ORF class, with uncertain function. The CDR3 contains 16 residues. V gave up 0 bases and J gave up 6 bases, with 14 bases separating them. The CDR3 DNA reads as TGCGCCAGCAGTCAATCGCGTGGGCAGGGCGCCGGGGAGCTGTTTTTT. As protein: CASSQSRGQGAGELFF.

The chain uses TRBV5-1 and TRBJ2-7; 8 positions agree with TRBD1. The CDR3 covers 13 residues. With 3 bases clipped from V and 9 bases from J, the junction kept 8 bases outside the gene matches. Germline V lookup: CDR1 SGHRS, CDR2 YFSETQ. CDR3 sequence reads: CASSSGGPYRQYF. In nucleotides, the CDR3 is TGCGCCAGCAGCTCAGGGGGCCCCTATAGGCAGTACTTC. Full variable domain (remainder filled in from reference TRBV5-1 and TRBJ2-7): KAGVTQTPRYLIKTRGQQVTLSCSPISGHRSVSWYQQTPGQGLQFLFEYFSETQRNKGNFPGRFSGRQFSNSRSEMNVSTLELGDSALYLCASSSGGPYRQYFGPGTRLTVT.

The gene calls are TRBV5-5 and TRBJ1-2; 8 nucleotides agree with TRBD1. Germline V lookup: CDR1 SGHKS, CDR2 YYEKEE (reference sequence). Trimming at V came to 0 bases and at J to 7 bases, leaving 2 bases not matched to a gene. The CDR3 sequence is 13 residues long. CDR3 nucleotide sequence: TGTGCCAGCAGCTTGGCGACAGGGGTTGGCTACACCTTC. It is translated as CASSLATGVGYTF.

This sequence joins TRBV2 and TRBJ2-1, with D possibly TRBD2 on 7 matching bases. Looked up from germline, CDR1 is SNHLY and CDR2 is FYNNEI. The V end was cut by 4 bases, the J end by 9 bases, with 16 bases between. This CDR3 spans 14 amino acids. The CDR3 region is CASSGGGTPGEQFF. The DNA for the CDR3 is TGTGCCAGCAGTGGCGGGGGCACTCCGGGTGAGCAGTTCTTC.

V gene TRBV3-1 (or the pseudogene TRBV3-2) combines with J gene TRBJ2-5, with unresolved D. V was trimmed by 0 bases and J by 9 bases, leaving 14 bases between them. This CDR3 has 14 residues. CDR1 is LGHDT, CDR2 YNNKEL, per germline (reference sequence). The CDR3 here is CASSQDRVEKAQYF. The CDR3 coding sequence is TGTGCCAGCAGCCAAGATCGAGTCGAGAAAGCCCAGTACTTC.

In this sample, this clone turned up once. The rearrangement uses TRBV2 and TRBJ1-2; 9 bases agree with TRBD1. The trim removed 2 bases at V and 3 bases at J, leaving 4 bases unmatched. The CDR3 spans 15 residues. Germline V CDR1 and CDR2: SNHLY, FYNNEI. The CDR3 spells CASSELTGGDYGYTF. The CDR3 nucleotides read TGTGCCAGCAGTGAACTCACAGGGGGCGACTATGGCTACACCTTC.

This clone was seen a single time. The rearrangement uses TRBV18 and TRBJ2-1; D is unclear. The germline V gene encodes CDR1 KGHSH and CDR2 LQKENI. The V end was cut by 3 bases, the J end by 4 bases, with 7 bases between. This CDR3 comprises 13 residues. CDR3: CASSPEIYNEQFF. The CDR3 DNA follows: TGTGCCAGCTCACCTGAGATATACAATGAGCAGTTCTTC.

This chain uses TRBV28 with TRBJ1-2, with D perhaps TRBD1 (5 bases). CDR1 MDHEN and CDR2 SYDVKM come from the germline V gene. The V end was cut by 9 bases, the J end by 11 bases, with 7 bases between. This CDR3 comprises 8 residues. The CDR3 loop is CARSGYTF. CDR3 in DNA: TGTGCCAGATCAGGGTACACCTTC.

A single count supports this clone. The rearrangement uses TRBV30 and TRBJ1-2; no clear D gene. Germline CDR1 and CDR2: GTSNPN and SVGIG (reference sequence). CDR3 size: 12 residues. Trimming took 4 bases from V and 6 from J, leaving 12 bases between them. The CDR3 sequence is CAWNVGRDGYTF. CDR3 DNA: TGTGCCTGGAACGTCGGGAGGGATGGCTACACCTTC.

The CDR3 spells CATQGGGNQPQHF. For the CDR3, the DNA is TGTGCCACCCAAGGAGGTGGCAATCAGCCCCAGCATTTT. V and J are TRBV2 and TRBJ1-5; D is undetermined. The germline V gene has CDR1 SNHLY and CDR2 FYNNEI. This CDR3 contains 13 residues. V lost 10 bases to trimming and J lost 2 bases, with 12 bases between them.